This TCR beta chain was sequenced for a study of shared clonotypes between healthy human individuals. TCRdb's table, derived via immunoSEQ multiplex PCR, lists solely in-frame clones and lacks some. The sample carries about 980,000 clones, 60% to 85% recorded once. The CDR3 has 13 amino acids. Germline V gives CDR1 SNHLY, CDR2 FYNNEI. V gave up 8 bases and J gave up 6 bases; unmatched junction bases: 4. General study results and limits: Memory subsets had estimated richness that was generally smaller than that of naive subsets.

Concerning this clone itself: The target antigen is unknown.

This rearrangement joins TRBV2 to TRBJ2-1; TRBD1 agrees at 10 bases. Sequences were obtained from memory CD4+ T cells sorted from blood. Subset defined: CD45RA-negative fraction. This sequence originates from a man younger than 30 in good health. CDR3 sequence: CASRQGASNEQFF. The CDR3 DNA sequence: TGTGCCAGCCGACAGGGGGCGAGCAATGAGCAGTTCTTC.